This T cell receptor (beta chain) was identified in a study of blood T cell repertoires in COVID-19. Assay used: immunoSEQ multiplex PCR; TCRdb lists only in-frame clones, some missing. Counted here are about 310,000 clones, roughly 86% occurring once; the ten biggest clones make up over 9%. The study counted Cohort 3 donors as recovered given two negative PCRs, clearance, or symptom resolution. V dropped 6 bases and J dropped 7 bases, with 13 bases sitting between them. Germline V lookup: CDR1 LGHNA, CDR2 YNFKEQ. The CDR3 is 14 amino acids. This clonotype was obtained from a woman aged 25 to 39 who had recovered from COVID-19. The chain employs TRBV4-2 and TRBJ1-6; D is perhaps TRBD1 (6 bases). The sequencing sample was made of PBMCs or T cells enriched from blood (not recorded which). The CDR3 sequence is CASRRGQQNSPLHF. In DNA form, the CDR3 reads TGTGCCAGCAGACGAGGACAGCAGAATTCACCCCTCCACTTT.